The 3 T cell receptor beta chains presented below share a single source sample, sequenced in a study of cytomegalovirus exposure and HLA in healthy donors (dated 2017 in TCRdb). The library was generated by the immunoSEQ multiplex PCR assay. For the multiplex PCR, a mixture combining 60 forward primers for TCR Vbeta segments and 13 reverse primers for TCR Jbeta segments was used. This immuneACCESS table, as held by TCRdb, lists in-frame sequences with V and J called but not all clones. Of the missing ones, under half trace to an unresolved V gene in checked studies; the others have no known cause. The sample has approximately 210,000 clones on record, more than 75% of them singletons. The ten largest clones take up roughly 1.9% of the sample. The material sequenced was PBMCs. Every receptor here comes from a young woman in good health and CMV-seronegative.

This clone showed up just once. The chain employs TRBV7-8 and TRBJ1-2; perhaps TRBD1 as D (6 bases). Germline V lookup: CDR1 SGHVS, CDR2 FQNEAQ. The CDR3 contains 13 residues. V was trimmed by 5 bases and J by 4 bases, leaving 11 bases between them. The CDR3 DNA follows: TGTGCCAGCAGCCCTGGGGGCCCCTATGGCTACACCTTC. Encoded protein: CASSPGGPYGYTF. Full variable domain (missing parts from reference TRBV7-8 and TRBJ1-2): GAGVSQSPRYKVAKRGQDVALRCDPISGHVSLFWYQQALGQGPEFLTYFQNEAQLDKSGLPSDRFFAERPEGSVSTLKIQRTQQEDSAVYLCASSPGGPYGYTFGSGTRLTVV.

The V and J genes are TRBV4-2 and TRBJ1-4, with 9 bases fitting TRBD1. V trimming: 1 base; J trimming: 4 bases; junction bases outside the gene matches: 4. CDR3 length: 16 residues. The germline CDR1 and CDR2 sequences are LGHNA and YNFKEQ. CDR3 coding DNA: TGTGCCAGCAGCCAAGGGAAGGGACAGGGTAATGAAAAACTGTTTTTT. Its protein product is CASSQGKGQGNEKLFF.

The rearrangement uses TRBV6-5 and TRBJ2-7, with D possibly being TRBD2 (6 bases). The CDR3 contains 14 residues. CDR1 is MNHEY and CDR2 is SVGAGI in the germline V gene. The V end was cut by 6 bases, the J end by 4 bases, with 16 bases between. The CDR3, as DNA: TGTGCCAGCAGCCGACGTGCGGGGCTTTACGAGCAGTACTTC. This sequence encodes CASSRRAGLYEQYF.